What follows are 15 T cell receptor beta chains derived from one specimen sequenced in a study of cytomegalovirus exposure and HLA in healthy donors (dated by TCRdb to the late 2010s). Library construction relied on the immunoSEQ multiplex PCR assay. For the multiplex PCR, a mixture combining 60 forward primers for TCR Vbeta segments and 13 reverse primers for TCR Jbeta segments was used. TCRdb holds this immuneACCESS table with in-frame rearrangements only. Some clones are missing; in checked studies, unresolved V genes explain under half, and the rest has no known cause. The sample data list about 120,000 clones, and about three quarters of these were observed just once. Jointly, the top ten make up about 3% of the sample. The sequenced sample was PBMCs. The receptors were sampled from a woman aged 40 to 50 in good health and CMV-seropositive.

The chain uses TRBV7-2 and TRBJ2-2, with TRBD2 identical over 7 bases. With V trimmed by 2 bases and J by 5 bases, 8 bases remained unmatched. Germline lookup yields CDR1 SGHTA and CDR2 FQGNSA. CDR3 length: 16 amino acids. As DNA, the CDR3 is TGTGCCAGCAGCTTACAGGGACTATCGGCAACCGGGGAGCTGTTTTTT. Translated: CASSLQGLSATGELFF. The full variable domain, in which reference TRBV7-2 and TRBJ2-2 provide the parts outside the CDR3, is GAGVSQSPSNKVTEKGKDVELRCDPISGHTALYWYRQSLGQGLEFLIYFQGNSAPDKSGLPSDRFSAERTGGSVSTLTIQRTQQEDSAVYLCASSLQGLSATGELFFGEGSRLTVL.

This chain connects TRBV4-1 to TRBJ1-1; 9 bases are a match to TRBD1. The length of the CDR3 is 15 residues. After removal of 4 bases from V and 6 bases from J, the junction contained 9 bases not matched to a gene. The germline CDR1 and CDR2 sequences are MGHRA and YSYEKL. The CDR3 region is CASSPRGTGFAEAFF. CDR3 DNA: TGCGCCAGCAGCCCCCGAGGGACAGGGTTCGCTGAAGCTTTCTTT.

In its sample, this clone was seen a few times. V usage is TRBV7-4 and J usage is TRBJ2-7; a weak D match, TRBD2 (7 bases). CDR3 length: 16 residues. Germline V gene sequence: CDR1 SGHVT, CDR2 SQSDAQ. Trimming left V 0 bases short and J 0 bases short, with 12 bases between. The CDR3 DNA sequence: TGTGCCAGCAGCTTAGCCCTTCGGGGGGCCTCCTACGAGCAGTACTTC. Protein sequence: CASSLALRGASYEQYF.

J is TRBJ1-2 and V is TRBV4-1; 8 bases match TRBD1. CDR3 length equals 17 residues. Per germline, CDR1 MGHRA and CDR2 YSYEKL. The V gene end was trimmed by 0 bases and the J gene end by 3 bases; junction bases not matched to a gene: 9. CDR3 sequence: CASSQDLGQGAHYGYTF. The CDR3 bases are TGCGCCAGCAGCCAAGATCTCGGTCAGGGGGCTCACTATGGCTACACCTTC.

The chain combines TRBV9 with TRBJ2-3, with a weak D call TRBD1 (6 bases). Germline values: CDR1 SGDLS, CDR2 YYNGEE. V lost 3 bases and J 9 bases, leaving 14 bases between the germline ends. This CDR3 contains 13 residues. The CDR3 DNA sequence: TGTGCCAGCAGCGAGGGGGAAGCGGCCACGCAGTATTTT. It encodes CASSEGEAATQYF.

This chain connects TRBV25-1 to TRBJ2-7, with 8 bases fitting TRBD1. The CDR3 is 14 residues long. Looked up from germline, CDR1 is MGHDK and CDR2 is SYGVNS. After removal of 4 bases from V and 2 bases from J, the junction contained 4 bases not matched to a gene. The CDR3, as DNA: TGTGCCAGCAGTGGGGACAGGCCTCCCTACGAGCAGTACTTC. Translating it yields CASSGDRPPYEQYF.

The V and J genes are TRBV27 and TRBJ1-2; D unclear. This CDR3 has 14 residues. V was cut by 6 bases and J by 0 bases, with 11 bases left in between. CDR1 and CDR2 from the germline V gene are MNHEY and SMNVEV (reference sequence). CDR3 region: CASSHSRTNYGYTF. CDR3 sequence (DNA): TGTGCCAGCAGCCATTCGAGGACTAACTATGGCTACACCTTC.

This clone was counted between two and nine times. The genes are TRBV5-4 and TRBJ2-7; D is unresolved. The CDR3 runs to 15 residues. Per the germline V gene, CDR1 is SGHNT and CDR2 is YYREEE (reference sequence). V lost 0 bases, J lost 2 bases, and 12 bases lay in between. The CDR3 spells CASSLDSGRTYEQYF. The CDR3 DNA is TGTGCCAGCAGCTTGGATAGTGGCAGGACCTACGAGCAGTACTTC.

The chain links TRBV27 to TRBJ1-1; D ambiguous. Per germline, CDR1 MNHEY and CDR2 SMNVEV (reference sequence). The ends were cut back, 7 bases at V and 4 bases at J, with 16 bases in the middle. This CDR3 is 14 amino acids long. In DNA form, the CDR3 reads TGTGCCAGCACAAGCAACAGAGATCTCACTGAAGCTTTCTTT. Translated, it gives CASTSNRDLTEAFF.

V is TRBV5-1 and J is TRBJ1-6, with TRBD1 matching over 9 bases. V was clipped by 3 bases and J by 7 bases; unmatched bases: 5. Looked up from germline, CDR1 is SGHRS and CDR2 is YFSETQ. This CDR3 is 15 amino acids long. The CDR3 region has the DNA TGCGCCAGCAGCTCGGGGACAGGGTCCAATTCACCCCTCCACTTT. This codes for CASSSGTGSNSPLHF. Filled out from reference TRBV5-1 and TRBJ1-6, the complete variable domain reads KAGVTQTPRYLIKTRGQQVTLSCSPISGHRSVSWYQQTPGQGLQFLFEYFSETQRNKGNFPGRFSGRQFSNSRSEMNVSTLELGDSALYLCASSSGTGSNSPLHFGNGTRLTVT.

This chain joins TRBV4-2 and TRBJ2-5, with TRBD2 matching 10 bases. The CDR3 contains 17 residues. Germline V gene data show CDR1 as LGHNA and CDR2 as YNFKEQ. After removal of 0 bases from V and 4 bases from J, the junction contained 8 bases not matched to a gene. Here the CDR3 DNA reads TGTGCCAGCAGCCAAGATTTGAGCGGGGGGGCACTAGAGACCCAGTACTTC. Translating gives CASSQDLSGGALETQYF.

The chain employs TRBV30 and TRBJ2-5, with D unclear. The germline V gene encodes CDR1 GTSNPN and CDR2 SVGIG (reference sequence). V was shortened by 1 base and J by 5 bases, with 11 bases between the two germline ends. The CDR3 contains 13 residues. The CDR3 nucleotides are TGTGCCTGGAGTGGAGGTGTGAGTGAGACCCAGTACTTC. Translated, it gives CAWSGGVSETQYF.

The chain links TRBV5-1 to TRBJ2-1, with 10 bases lining up with TRBD2. This CDR3 comprises 15 residues. Unmatched junction bases numbered 4, after V lost 4 bases and J lost 3 bases. Germline V gene lookup returns CDR1 SGHRS and CDR2 YFSETQ. The CDR3 here is CASSPRTSGYNEQFF. The CDR3 DNA reads as TGCGCCAGCAGCCCGAGGACTAGCGGCTACAATGAGCAGTTCTTC.

The CDR3 here is CASVHQGRPNTEAFF. In DNA form, the CDR3 reads TGTGCCAGCGTCCACCAGGGCAGGCCAAACACTGAAGCTTTCTTT. This rearrangement joins TRBV19 to TRBJ1-1; D perhaps matches TRBD1 (5 bases). V was pared by 9 bases and J by 2 bases, with 19 bases between. Germline lookup yields CDR1 LNHDA and CDR2 SQIVND (reference sequence). The CDR3 has 15 amino acids.

The chain combines TRBV4-3 with TRBJ1-4; no firm D call. The CDR3 consists of 17 residues. V lost 3 bases and J lost 0, with 14 bases in between. Looked up from germline, CDR1 is LGHNA and CDR2 is YSLEER. The CDR3, as DNA: TGCGCCAGCAGCCAGGGGAGTTTTGGGGCAACTAATGAAAAACTGTTTTTT. Translation gives CASSQGSFGATNEKLFF.